The rows below give T cell receptor beta chains drawn from one sample of a study of shared clonotypes between healthy human individuals. Assay: immunoSEQ multiplex PCR; the TCRdb copy retains only in-frame clones and omits some. The sample has about 2.3 million clones; approximately 93% are singletons. Sequencing used naive CD4+ T cells from PBMCs. These receptors were collected from a man younger than 35 in good health. Some clones in this sample may be carry-over from other donors' samples. The CDR3 runs from the conserved cysteine through the conserved F or W. The order of the fields is CDR3 protein, V gene, J gene.

CASSVGGSSYEQYF	TRBV9	TRBJ2-7
CASSLGPLAGNGTTTDTQYF	TRBV11-3	TRBJ2-3
CASSPRGAGLEQFF	TRBV7-8	TRBJ2-1
CATSREANRGRPETQYF	TRBV15	TRBJ2-5
CASNRGGAGSNEQFF	TRBV27	TRBJ2-1
CASSTGGGSYNEQFF	TRBV19	TRBJ2-1
CASSFGQVYEQYF	TRBV7-9	TRBJ2-7
CASSLASGKETQYF	TRBV5-4	TRBJ2-5
CASSPSGGETQYF	TRBV18	TRBJ2-5
CASSQSGLLRSGYTF	TRBV4-1	TRBJ1-2
CASSSHRGEVNQPQHF	TRBV6-5	TRBJ1-5
CASSGQGGSTGELFF	TRBV5-4	TRBJ2-2
CASSLGRNTGELFF	TRBV7-6	TRBJ2-2
CASSLKRGEADTQYF	TRBV5-4	TRBJ2-3
CASSTQVSGANVLTF	TRBV7-2	TRBJ2-6
CASSPRPGITEAFF	TRBV4-2	TRBJ1-1
CASTDRSGQGVRETQYF	TRBV19	TRBJ2-5
CASSPLGYAGRTRPTYEQFF	TRBV7-8	TRBJ2-1
CASSLNVGNTEAFF	TRBV14	TRBJ1-1
CASQPGQTDYGYTF	TRBV30	TRBJ1-2
CASSFSGTGYEQYF	TRBV28	TRBJ2-7
CASSKQGAGTEAFF	TRBV6-1	TRBJ1-1
CASSLGRPENTEAFF	TRBV7-6	TRBJ1-1
CASTIQGNTEAFF	TRBV5-1	TRBJ1-1
CASSYSGSSYEQYF	TRBV7-9	TRBJ2-7
CASSFGGRTDTQYF	TRBV11-3	TRBJ2-3
CASSYPQRDTTDTQYF	TRBV7-2	TRBJ2-3
CASSDPAGAGNTIYF	TRBV25-1	TRBJ1-3
CASTRLVGETQYF	TRBV23-1	TRBJ2-5
CAWVTFETQYF	TRBV30	TRBJ2-5
CASSFLGSPNYGYTF	TRBV28	TRBJ1-2
CASSGYTEAFF	TRBV5-1	TRBJ1-1
CASSGTGDTGELFF	TRBV2	TRBJ2-2
CASSFLNGGEAFF	TRBV7-3	TRBJ1-1
CASSGQGQDYEQYF	TRBV6-1	TRBJ2-7
CASSEVPGSPYEQYF	TRBV6-1	TRBJ2-7
CASSSLWDSINTGELFF	TRBV27	TRBJ2-2
CASSSLASSSYNEQFF	TRBV5-4	TRBJ2-1
CASSSPRLAGLYEQYF	TRBV11-2	TRBJ2-7
CASSLRTADEQYF	TRBV28	TRBJ2-7
CASSSVGTSGSPDTQYF	TRBV7-2	TRBJ2-3
CATSRDPRDSNQPQHF	TRBV15	TRBJ1-5
CASSPGAGQFF	TRBV18	TRBJ2-1
CASSPLGALYTGELFF	TRBV5-1	TRBJ2-2
CASSPNGQPLGSQHF	TRBV18	TRBJ1-5
CASSATVAGANVLTF	TRBV28	TRBJ2-6
CASTRGVGSKETQYF	TRBV9	TRBJ2-5
CASSVGSSGSLVDTQYF	TRBV9	TRBJ2-3